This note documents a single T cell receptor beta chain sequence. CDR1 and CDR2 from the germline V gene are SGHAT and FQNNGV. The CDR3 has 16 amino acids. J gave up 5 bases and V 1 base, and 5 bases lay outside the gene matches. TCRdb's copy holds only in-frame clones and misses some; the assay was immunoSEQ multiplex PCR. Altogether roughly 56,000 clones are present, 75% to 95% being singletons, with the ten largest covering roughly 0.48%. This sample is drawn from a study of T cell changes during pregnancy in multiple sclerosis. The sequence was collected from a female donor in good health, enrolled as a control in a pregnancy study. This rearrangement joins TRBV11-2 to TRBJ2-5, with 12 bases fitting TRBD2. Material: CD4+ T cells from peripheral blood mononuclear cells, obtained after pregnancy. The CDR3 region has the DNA TGTGCCAGCAGCTTAGGGGGACTAGCGGGCTCGGAGACCCAGTACTTC. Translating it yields CASSLGGLAGSETQYF.